This TCR beta chain was sequenced for a study of beta chain features in type 1 diabetes. The entirety of the isolated RNA underwent reverse transcription, so expressed TCRB transcripts were sequenced. TCRdb keeps only in-frame clones here, not all; method: immunoSEQ multiplex PCR. Here the sample spans fewer than 300,000 clones, roughly 11% being singletons. Study results and limitations: The analysis here could not establish whether HLA type shapes TCRB rearrangement. Within each of all four CD4+ subsets, Type 1 diabetes patients had TCRB CDR3s that were moderately but significantly shorter.

Deletions cut 2 bases from V and 8 bases from J, with 6 bases between. Germline V gene sequence: CDR1 SGHTA, CDR2 FQGTGA. The CDR3 has 12 amino acids. Of note for this clone: What it binds is unknown.

Sequenced material: naive CD4+ T cells from blood. This clonotype originated in a man aged 30 to 39 with type 1 diabetes. The chain is built from TRBV7-3 and TRBJ2-2; D ambiguous. The DNA of the CDR3 is TGTGCCAGCAGCTTATCTAGGGGGGAGCTGTTTTTT. It yields the protein CASSLSRGELFF.